A single sample is the source of the 6 T cell receptor beta chains below, sequenced in a study of regulatory T cells in long-lasting Graves disease. Described time point: newly diagnosed GD, antithyroid drugs for less than 3 months. After RNA was extracted from PBMCs, the TCR library was made from it. With iRepertoire HTBI primers and Arm-PCR of CDR3 regions, TCR beta libraries were built. Each CDR3 protein gets one entry after TCRdb re-called the multiplex PCR reads with MiXCR. The data contain about 240,000 distinct CDR3 sequences, 20% to 25% of them seen just once; the ten biggest clones take up around 13%. The material was peripheral blood mononuclear cells (PBMCs), obtained at new diagnosis, from a patient treated with antithyroid drugs. All receptors come from a female donor with Graves disease.

V usage is TRBV4-1 and J usage is TRBJ2-3; D might be TRBD2 (7 bases). Matching the DNA end better, TRBJ2-7 makes the J call doubtful. The CDR3 sequence is 14 residues long. In germline, CDR1 is MGHRA, CDR2 YSYEKL. CDR3 sequence: CASSQDEGGGEQYF. CDR3 nucleotides: TGCGCCAGCAGCCAAGATGAAGGGGGGGGCGAGCAGTACTTC.

This clonotype has more than one count but fewer than ten. This chain joins TRBV2 and TRBJ2-3, with 7 positions matching TRBD1. Trimming removed 6 bases from V and 4 bases from J; junction bases left unmatched: 4. Germline V gene sequence: CDR1 SNHLY, CDR2 FYNNEI. The CDR3 has 13 residues. In DNA form, the CDR3 reads TGTGCCAGCAGGTCCGGGACAGCAGATACGCAGTATTTT. The encoded protein is CASRSGTADTQYF.

This clonotype was counted ten times or more. Here the CDR3 DNA reads TGTGCCAGCCTCCGACGGGGCGAGCAGTACTTC. It is translated as CASLRRGEQYF. This rearrangement joins TRBV2 to TRBJ2-7; tentative D call: TRBD2 (5 bases). This CDR3 spans 11 amino acids. Germline CDR1 is SNHLY and CDR2 is FYNNEI. The V and J ends lost 8 bases and 6 bases respectively, with 11 bases between them.

The chain employs TRBV7-9 and TRBJ1-1; D is unclear. CDR1 is SEHNR and CDR2 is FQNEAQ in the germline V gene (reference sequence). The CDR3 length is 13 residues. V lost 3 bases, J lost 2 bases, and 7 bases lay in between. CDR3 residues: CASSFGYNTEAFF. CDR3 bases: TGTGCCAGCAGCTTCGGCTATAACACTGAAGCTTTCTTT.

About this clonotype: This may be a read error, as it is one base from a much larger clone. The chain recombines TRBV7-2 with TRBJ2-1; no clear D. Per the germline V gene, CDR1 is SGHTA and CDR2 is FQGNSA. The CDR3 totals 14 residues. CDR3 sequence reads: CVSSLGLQNNEQFF. The CDR3 DNA reads as TGTGTCAGCAGCTTGGGATTGCAGAACAATGAGCAGTTCTTC.

This clonotype has ten or more counts. The chain employs TRBV6-2 or TRBV6-3 and TRBJ2-1; a possible D gene is TRBD1 (5 bases). This CDR3 comprises 11 residues. In germline, CDR1 is MNHEY, CDR2 SVGEGT. V was clipped by 2 bases and J by 13 bases, with 9 bases between them. The CDR3: CASSYPGRQFF. The CDR3 nucleotides read TGTGCCAGCAGTTACCCAGGGCGACAGTTCTTC.